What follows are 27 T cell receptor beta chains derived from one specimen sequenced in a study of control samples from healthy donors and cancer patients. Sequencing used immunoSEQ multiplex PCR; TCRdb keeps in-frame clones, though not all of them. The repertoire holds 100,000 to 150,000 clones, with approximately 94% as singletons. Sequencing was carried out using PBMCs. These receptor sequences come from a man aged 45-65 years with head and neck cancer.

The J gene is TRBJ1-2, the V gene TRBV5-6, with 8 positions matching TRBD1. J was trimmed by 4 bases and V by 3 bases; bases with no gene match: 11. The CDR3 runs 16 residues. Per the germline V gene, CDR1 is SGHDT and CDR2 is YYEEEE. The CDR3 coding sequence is TGTGCCAGCAGCTACGGACAGGGAGTGTTTAGCTATGGCTACACCTTC. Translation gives CASSYGQGVFSYGYTF.

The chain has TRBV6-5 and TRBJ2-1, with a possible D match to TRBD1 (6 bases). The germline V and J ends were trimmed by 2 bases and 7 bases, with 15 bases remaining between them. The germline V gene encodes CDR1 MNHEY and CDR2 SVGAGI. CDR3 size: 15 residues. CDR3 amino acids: CASSYRGSDGNEQFF. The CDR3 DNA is TGTGCCAGCAGTTACAGGGGGAGCGACGGGAATGAGCAGTTCTTC.

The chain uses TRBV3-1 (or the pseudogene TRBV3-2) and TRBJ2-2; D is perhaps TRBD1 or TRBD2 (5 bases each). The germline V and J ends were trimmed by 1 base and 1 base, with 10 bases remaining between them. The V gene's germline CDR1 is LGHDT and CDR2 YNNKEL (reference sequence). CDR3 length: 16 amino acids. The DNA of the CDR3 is TGTGCCAGCAGCCAAGGGGGACCTTTGAACACCGGGGAGCTGTTTTTT. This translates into CASSQGGPLNTGELFF.

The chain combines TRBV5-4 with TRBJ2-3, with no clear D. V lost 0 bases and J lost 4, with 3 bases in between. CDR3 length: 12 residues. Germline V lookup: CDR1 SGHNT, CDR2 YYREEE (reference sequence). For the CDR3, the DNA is TGTGCCAGCAGCTTGGTCGCAGATACGCAGTATTTT. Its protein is CASSLVADTQYF.

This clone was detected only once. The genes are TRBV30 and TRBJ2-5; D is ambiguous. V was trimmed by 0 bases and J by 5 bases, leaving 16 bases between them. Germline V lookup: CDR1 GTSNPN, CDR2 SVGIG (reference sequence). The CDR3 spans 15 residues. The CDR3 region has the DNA TGTGCCTGGAGTGTACAGTGGCTACCCCGGGAGACCCAGTACTTC. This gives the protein CAWSVQWLPRETQYF.

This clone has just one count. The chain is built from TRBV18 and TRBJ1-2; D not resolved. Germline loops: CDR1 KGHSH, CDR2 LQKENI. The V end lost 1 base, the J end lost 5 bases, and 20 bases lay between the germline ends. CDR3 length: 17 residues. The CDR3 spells CASSPQWLGRKPYGYTF. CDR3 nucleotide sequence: TGTGCCAGCTCACCACAATGGCTCGGACGGAAGCCTTATGGCTACACCTTC.

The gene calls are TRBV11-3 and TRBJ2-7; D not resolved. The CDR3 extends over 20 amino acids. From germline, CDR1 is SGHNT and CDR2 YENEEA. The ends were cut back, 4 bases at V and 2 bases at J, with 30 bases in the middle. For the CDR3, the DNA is TGTGCCAGCAGCTCAGAGGCCCTCAATCGGGCAGAAACCCGAGCCTACGAGCAGTACTTC. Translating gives CASSSEALNRAETRAYEQYF.

The CDR3 DNA reads as TGTGCCACCAGTGAGGACAGGTATGGCTACACCTTC. Protein product: CATSEDRYGYTF. The chain has TRBV24-1 and TRBJ1-2, with 7 bases fitting TRBD1. With V trimmed by 4 bases and J by 5 bases, 0 bases remained unmatched. The V gene's germline CDR1 is KGHDR and CDR2 SFDVKD. The CDR3 is 12 residues long.

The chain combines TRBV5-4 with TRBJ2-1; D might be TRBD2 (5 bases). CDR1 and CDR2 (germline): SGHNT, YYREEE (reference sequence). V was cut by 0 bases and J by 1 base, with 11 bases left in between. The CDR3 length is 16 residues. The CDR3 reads CASSLERARSYNEQFF. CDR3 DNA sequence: TGTGCCAGCAGCTTGGAGAGGGCGAGATCCTACAATGAGCAGTTCTTC.

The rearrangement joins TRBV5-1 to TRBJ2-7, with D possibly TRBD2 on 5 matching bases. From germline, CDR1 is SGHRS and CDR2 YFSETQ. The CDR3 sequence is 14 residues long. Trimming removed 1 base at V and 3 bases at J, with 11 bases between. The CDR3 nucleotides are TGCGCCAGCAGCTTGCGGGGAGAGGTCTACGAGCAGTACTTC. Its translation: CASSLRGEVYEQYF. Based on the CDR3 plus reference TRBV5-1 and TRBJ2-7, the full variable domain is KAGVTQTPRYLIKTRGQQVTLSCSPISGHRSVSWYQQTPGQGLQFLFEYFSETQRNKGNFPGRFSGRQFSNSRSEMNVSTLELGDSALYLCASSLRGEVYEQYFGPGTRLTVT.

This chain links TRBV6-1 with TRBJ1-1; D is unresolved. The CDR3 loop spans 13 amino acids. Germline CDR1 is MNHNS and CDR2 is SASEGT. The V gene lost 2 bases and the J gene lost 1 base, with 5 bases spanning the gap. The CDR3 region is CASSESGNTEAFF. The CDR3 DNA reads TGTGCCAGCAGTGAATCGGGGAACACTGAAGCTTTCTTT.

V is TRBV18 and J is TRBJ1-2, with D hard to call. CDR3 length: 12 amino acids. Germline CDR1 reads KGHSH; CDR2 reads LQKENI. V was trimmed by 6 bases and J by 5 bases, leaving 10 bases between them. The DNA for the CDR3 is TGTGCCAGCTCCCGATACCGGTATGGCTACACCTTC. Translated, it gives CASSRYRYGYTF.

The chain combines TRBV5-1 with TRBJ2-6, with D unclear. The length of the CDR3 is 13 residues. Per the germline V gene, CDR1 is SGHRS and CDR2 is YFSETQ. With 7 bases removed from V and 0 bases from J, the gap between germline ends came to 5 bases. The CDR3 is CASRDSGANVLTF. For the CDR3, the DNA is TGCGCCAGCCGAGACTCTGGGGCCAACGTCCTGACTTTC.

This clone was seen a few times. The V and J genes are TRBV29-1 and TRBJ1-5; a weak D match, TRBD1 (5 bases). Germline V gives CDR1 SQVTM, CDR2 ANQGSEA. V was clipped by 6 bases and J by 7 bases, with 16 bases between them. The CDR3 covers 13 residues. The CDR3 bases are TGCAGCGTACGAACAGGATTAGGGCAGCCCCAGCATTTT. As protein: CSVRTGLGQPQHF.

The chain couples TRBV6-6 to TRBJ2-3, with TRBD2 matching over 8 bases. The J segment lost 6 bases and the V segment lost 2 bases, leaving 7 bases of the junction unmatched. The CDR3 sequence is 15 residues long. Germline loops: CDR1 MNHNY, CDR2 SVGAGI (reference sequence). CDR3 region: CASSYPSGGRDTQYF. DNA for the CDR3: TGTGCCAGCAGTTACCCCTCGGGGGGGCGCGATACGCAGTATTTT.

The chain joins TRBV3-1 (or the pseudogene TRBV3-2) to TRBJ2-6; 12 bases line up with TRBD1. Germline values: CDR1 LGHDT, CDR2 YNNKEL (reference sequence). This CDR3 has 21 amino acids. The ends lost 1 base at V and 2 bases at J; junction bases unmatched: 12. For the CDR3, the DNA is TGTGCCAGCAGCCAAGCCGGGACAGGGGGCTTCGGGAGAACTGGGGCCAACGTCCTGACTTTC. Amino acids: CASSQAGTGGFGRTGANVLTF.

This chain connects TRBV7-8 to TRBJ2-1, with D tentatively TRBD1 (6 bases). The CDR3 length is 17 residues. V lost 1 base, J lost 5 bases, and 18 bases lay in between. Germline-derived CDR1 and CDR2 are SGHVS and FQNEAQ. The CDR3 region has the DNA TGTGCCAGCAGCTTAGAGGCCAACTTCAGGGGAGACAATGAGCAGTTCTTC. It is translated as CASSLEANFRGDNEQFF.

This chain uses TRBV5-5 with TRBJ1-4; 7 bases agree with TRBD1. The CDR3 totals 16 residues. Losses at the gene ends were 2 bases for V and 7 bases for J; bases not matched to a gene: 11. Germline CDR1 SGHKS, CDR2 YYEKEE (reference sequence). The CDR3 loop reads CASSFHRQGTAEKLFF. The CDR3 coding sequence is TGTGCCAGCAGCTTTCATAGACAGGGAACCGCTGAAAAACTGTTTTTT.

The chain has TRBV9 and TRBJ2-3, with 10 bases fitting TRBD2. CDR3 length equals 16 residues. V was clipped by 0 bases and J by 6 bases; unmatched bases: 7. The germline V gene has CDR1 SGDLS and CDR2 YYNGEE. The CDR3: CASSVGAAGGRDTQYF. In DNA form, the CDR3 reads TGTGCCAGCAGCGTAGGGGCAGCGGGGGGGCGCGATACGCAGTATTTT.

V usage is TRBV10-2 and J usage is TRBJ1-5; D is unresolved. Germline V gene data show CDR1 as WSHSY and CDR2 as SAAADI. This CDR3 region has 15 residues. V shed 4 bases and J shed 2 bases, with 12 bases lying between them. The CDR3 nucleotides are TGCGCCAGCAGTGCCGGGGAGTTCGGCAATCAGCCCCAGCATTTT. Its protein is CASSAGEFGNQPQHF.

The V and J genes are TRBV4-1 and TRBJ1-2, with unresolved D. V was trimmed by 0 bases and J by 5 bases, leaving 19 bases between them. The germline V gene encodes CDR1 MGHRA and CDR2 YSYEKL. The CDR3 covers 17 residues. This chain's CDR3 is CASSQEGSAPGLYGYTF. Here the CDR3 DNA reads TGCGCCAGCAGCCAAGAGGGCAGCGCTCCAGGATTATATGGCTACACCTTC.

The CDR3 region has the DNA TGTGCCAGCAGCCCTCAATCGAGGGGCACAGATACGCAGTATTTT. Amino acids: CASSPQSRGTDTQYF. The chain employs TRBV9 and TRBJ2-3; the D gene is possibly TRBD2 (5 bases). Germline CDR1 and CDR2: SGDLS and YYNGEE. CDR3 length: 15 residues. Trimming took 4 bases from V and 1 from J, leaving 13 bases between them.

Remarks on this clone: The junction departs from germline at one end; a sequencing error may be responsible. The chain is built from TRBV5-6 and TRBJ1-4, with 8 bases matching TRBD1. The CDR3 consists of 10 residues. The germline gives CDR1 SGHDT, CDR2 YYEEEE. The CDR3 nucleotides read TGTGCCAGCAGCTTGACAGGGGGGTCTTTT. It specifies CASSLTGGSF.

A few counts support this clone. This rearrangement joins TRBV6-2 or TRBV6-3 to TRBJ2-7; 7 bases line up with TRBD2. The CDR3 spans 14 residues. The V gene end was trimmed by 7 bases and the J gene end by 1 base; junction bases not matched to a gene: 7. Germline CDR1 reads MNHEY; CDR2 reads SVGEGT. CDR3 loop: CASTPGGASYEQYF. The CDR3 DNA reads TGTGCCAGCACCCCGGGGGGAGCATCCTACGAGCAGTACTTC.

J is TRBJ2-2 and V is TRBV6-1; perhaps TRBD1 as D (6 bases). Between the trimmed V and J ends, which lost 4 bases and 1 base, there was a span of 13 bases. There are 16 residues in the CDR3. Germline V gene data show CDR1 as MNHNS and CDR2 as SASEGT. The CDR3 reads CASSGLTGLNTGELFF. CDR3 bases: TGTGCCAGCAGTGGCCTGACAGGTCTGAACACCGGGGAGCTGTTTTTT.

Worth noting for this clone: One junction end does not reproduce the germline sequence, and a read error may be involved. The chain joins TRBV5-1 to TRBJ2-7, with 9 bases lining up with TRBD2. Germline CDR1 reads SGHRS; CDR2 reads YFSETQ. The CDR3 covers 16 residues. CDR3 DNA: TGCGCCAGCACCTTGAATCCTAGCGGGGAAGCCTACGAGCAGTACTTC. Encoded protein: CASTLNPSGEAYEQYF.

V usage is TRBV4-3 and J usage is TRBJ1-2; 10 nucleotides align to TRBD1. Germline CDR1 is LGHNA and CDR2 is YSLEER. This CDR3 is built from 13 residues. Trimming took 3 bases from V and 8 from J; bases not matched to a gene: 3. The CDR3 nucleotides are TGCGCCAGCAGCCACGGGACAGGGGAAGGCTACACCTTC. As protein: CASSHGTGEGYTF.